Here is one TCR beta chain with its context. CDR1 is MGHRA and CDR2 is YSYEKL in the germline V gene. The ends lost 0 bases at V and 9 bases at J; junction bases unmatched: 5. There are 16 residues in the CDR3. This specimen belongs to a study of OX40 agonist ivuxolimab in advanced cancers. Only in-frame clones appear in the TCRdb table, and some are missing; sequencing was by immunoSEQ multiplex PCR. The sample holds about 63,000 clones; 80% to 90% are singletons and the top ten take 10% to 14%. This clonotype originated in an adult with an advanced solid tumor such as melanoma, head and neck, liver or kidney cancer. The rearrangement uses TRBV4-1 and TRBJ1-6; 10 positions match TRBD1. The material was CD4+ or CD8+ T cells sorted from blood, obtained in a trial of the OX40 agonist ivuxolimab. This CDR3 is CASSQEGRTGGSPLHF. Here the CDR3 DNA reads TGCGCCAGCAGCCAAGAAGGGCGGACAGGGGGTTCACCCCTCCACTTT.